The sequence of this T cell receptor beta chain was determined in a study of blood T cell repertoires in COVID-19. As for the study in general: Acute and convalescent COVID-19 specimens originated in the United States, Italy and Spain.

In the original processing: Cell counts per sample came from amplifying reference gene primers. Generated by immunoSEQ multiplex PCR, the TCRdb table keeps only in-frame clones and is missing some. V and J calls plus clone size are reproduced from that table; the DNA served to infer D and trimming. The sample contains fewer than 700,000 clones, about 89% of which appear only once. This CDR3 has 16 amino acids. In germline, CDR1 is MGHRA, CDR2 YSYEKL. V dropped 4 bases and J dropped 4; count of bases not matched to a gene: 10. This chain uses TRBV4-1 with TRBJ1-5; 7 nucleotides line up with TRBD1. The sample was peripheral blood. The TCR comes from a woman aged 45-60 years with COVID-19, enrolled during active disease. The CDR3 DNA is TGCGCCAGCAGCCTCTTCCCAGGGGGAGATAATCAGCCCCAGCATTTT. It encodes CASSLFPGGDNQPQHF.